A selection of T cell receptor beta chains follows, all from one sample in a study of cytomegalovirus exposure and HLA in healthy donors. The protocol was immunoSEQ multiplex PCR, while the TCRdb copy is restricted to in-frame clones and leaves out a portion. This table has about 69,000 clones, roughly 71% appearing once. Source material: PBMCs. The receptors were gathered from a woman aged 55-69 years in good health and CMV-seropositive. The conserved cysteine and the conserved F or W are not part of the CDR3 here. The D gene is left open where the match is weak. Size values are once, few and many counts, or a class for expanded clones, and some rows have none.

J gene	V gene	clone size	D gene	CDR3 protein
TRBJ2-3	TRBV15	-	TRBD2	ATSSIAGEPDTQY
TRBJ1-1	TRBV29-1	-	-	SVGRGGMSSEAF
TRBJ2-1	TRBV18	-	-	ASSPTVSGEQF
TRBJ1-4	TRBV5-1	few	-	ASSRGTPRNEKLF
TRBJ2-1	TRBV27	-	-	ASSRLADEQF
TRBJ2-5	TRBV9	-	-	ASGGGFQETQY
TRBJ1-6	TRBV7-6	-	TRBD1	ASSRDRGDSHLYNSPLH
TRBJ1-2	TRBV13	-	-	ASSPSGLFYGYT
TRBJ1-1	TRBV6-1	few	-	ASSEIGGNTEAF
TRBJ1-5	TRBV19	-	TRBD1	ASSIAGGNQPQH
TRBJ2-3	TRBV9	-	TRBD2	ASSLRGDTDTQY
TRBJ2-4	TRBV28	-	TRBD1	ASSQGGTGQNIQY
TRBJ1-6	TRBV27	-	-	ASSLVLPGSPLH
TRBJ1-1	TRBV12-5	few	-	ASGAPQGTEAF
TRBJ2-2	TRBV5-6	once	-	ASSARLIKGNTGELF
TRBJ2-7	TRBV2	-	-	AETRGPDEQY
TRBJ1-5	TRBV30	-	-	AWSARGNRPQH
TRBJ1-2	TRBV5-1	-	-	ASSESGGYGYT
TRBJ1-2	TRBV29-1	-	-	SVNLGEGTYGYT
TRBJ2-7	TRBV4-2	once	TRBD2	ASSQDGTSGSRYEQY
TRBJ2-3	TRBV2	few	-	ASNSFEGDTQY
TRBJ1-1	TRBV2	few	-	ASSESMNTEAF
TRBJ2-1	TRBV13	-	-	ASSPRGADEQF
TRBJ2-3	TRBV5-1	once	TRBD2	ASSWGGLAGLKGGTDTQY
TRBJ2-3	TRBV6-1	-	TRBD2	ASSALLAGLGTDTQY
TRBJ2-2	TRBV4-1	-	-	ASSQGGYTGELF
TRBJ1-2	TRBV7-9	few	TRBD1	ASSVGQGDGYT
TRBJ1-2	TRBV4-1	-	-	ASSRLVNLEGYT
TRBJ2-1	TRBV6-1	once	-	ASSEDPARSSYNEQF
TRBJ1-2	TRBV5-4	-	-	ASSRDTNYGYT
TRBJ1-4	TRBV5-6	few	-	ASSLRTDPNEKLF
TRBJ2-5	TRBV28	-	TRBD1	ASRGDRVRETQY
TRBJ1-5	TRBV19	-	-	ASSTGAGVQPQH
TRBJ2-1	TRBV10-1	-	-	ASSEGTNNYNEQF
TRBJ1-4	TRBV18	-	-	ASSPGGLEKLF
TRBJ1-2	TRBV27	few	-	ASSLKGKDYGYT
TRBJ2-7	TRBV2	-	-	ASGEYEQY
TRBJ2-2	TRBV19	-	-	ASSIPGFVNTGELF
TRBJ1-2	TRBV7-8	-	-	ASSPGGEGGYT
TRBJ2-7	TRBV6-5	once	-	ASSYWSGQNYEQY
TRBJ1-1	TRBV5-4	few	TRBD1	ASSKQGDTEAF
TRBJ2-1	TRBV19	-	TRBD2	ASRGTGTNPNEQF
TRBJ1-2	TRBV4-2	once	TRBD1	ASSQGQGFSSPYGYT
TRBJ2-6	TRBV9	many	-	ASSVSRGSGANVLT